Each of the 12 T cell receptor beta chains below was sequenced from the same sample in a study of blood T cell repertoires in COVID-19 (dated by TCRdb to between 2020 and 2021). The library came from the immunoSEQ multiplex PCR assay. TCRdb's version of the immuneACCESS table is confined to in-frame rearrangements and falls short of the full clone set. An unresolved V gene accounts for under half of the shortfall where checked; the remainder is of unknown origin. The sample table lists almost 350,000 clones, 88% of them with a count of one. 0.95% to 1.1% of the sample is held by the ten biggest clonotypes. The sequenced sample consisted of PBMCs or T cells enriched from blood (not recorded which). The receptors were gathered from a woman aged 30 to 39 who had been exposed to COVID-19.

This clone has only a few counts. The V call is TRBV28, the J call TRBJ1-1, with TRBD1 matching over 9 bases. CDR3 length: 14 residues. The V segment lost 7 bases and the J segment 3 bases; nucleotides outside the gene matches: 6. The germline gives CDR1 MDHEN, CDR2 SYDVKM. CDR3 loop: CASTRQGGHTEAFF. The DNA for the CDR3 is TGTGCCAGCACCCGACAGGGGGGGCACACTGAAGCTTTCTTT.

This chain links TRBV6-5 with TRBJ1-4, with 8 bases identical to TRBD1. The CDR3 sequence is 15 residues long. Germline lookup yields CDR1 MNHEY and CDR2 SVGAGI. With 6 bases clipped from V and 7 bases from J, the junction kept 10 bases outside the gene matches. CDR3 nucleotide sequence: TGTGCCAGCAGAGCAGGGGGCGCGGGTCGTGAAAAACTGTTTTTT. Protein sequence: CASRAGGAGREKLFF.

This clone has more than one count but fewer than ten. The CDR3 DNA sequence: TGTGCCACAGGGGGAACGGGACAGGTCTCCTACGAGCAGTACTTC. Its protein product is CATGGTGQVSYEQYF. The rearrangement uses TRBV6-5 and TRBJ2-7; 8 bases map to TRBD1. The CDR3 has 15 residues. CDR1 and CDR2 (germline): MNHEY, SVGAGI. The V gene end was trimmed by 10 bases and the J gene end by 0 bases; junction bases not matched to a gene: 11.

This chain joins TRBV28 and TRBJ2-7, with TRBD2 matching over 12 bases. The CDR3 covers 15 residues. V lost 6 bases to trimming and J lost 6 bases; unmatched junction nucleotides: 9. Per germline, CDR1 MDHEN and CDR2 SYDVKM. CDR3 sequence (DNA): TGTGCCAGCAGCCCTCCCCTAGCGGGAGGGCGCGAGCAGTACTTC. This sequence encodes CASSPPLAGGREQYF. Filled out from reference TRBV28 and TRBJ2-7, the complete variable domain reads DVKVTQSSRYLVKRTGEKVFLECVQDMDHENMFWYRQDPGLGLRLIYFSYDVKMKEKGDIPEGYSVSREKKERFSLILESASTNQTSMYLCASSPPLAGGREQYFGPGTRLTVT.

In DNA, the CDR3 is TGTGCCAGCAGCTTAGGTAGGACAGGAGAAAAACTGTTTTTT. Amino acid sequence: CASSLGRTGEKLFF. This chain links TRBV7-6 with TRBJ1-4; TRBD1 agrees at 7 bases. Germline CDR1 SGHVS, CDR2 FNYEAQ. CDR3 size: 14 residues. The ends lost 1 base at V and 8 bases at J; junction bases unmatched: 4.

CDR3 residues: CASSFQGLSPLHF. The CDR3 nucleotides read TGTGCCAGCAGTTTCCAGGGGCTCTCACCCCTCCACTTT. This chain uses TRBV12-3 or TRBV12-4 with TRBJ1-6; tentative D call: TRBD1 (6 bases). CDR3 length: 13 amino acids. V lost 3 bases to trimming and J lost 10 bases, with 10 bases between them.

The chain links TRBV28 to TRBJ1-2, with D perhaps TRBD1 (6 bases). Trimming removed 8 bases at V and 4 bases at J, with 20 bases between. CDR3 length: 15 amino acids. Per the germline V gene, CDR1 is MDHEN and CDR2 is SYDVKM. The CDR3 bases are TGTGCCAGCCAGACAGGAGAGCTCACTATCTATGGCTACACCTTC. Translating it yields CASQTGELTIYGYTF.

In regard to this clone: Additional DNA sequences in this sample encode the identical CDR3. The chain uses TRBV19 and TRBJ2-7; tentatively, D is TRBD1 (5 bases). The germline V gene encodes CDR1 LNHDA and CDR2 SQIVND (reference sequence). The V and J ends lost 3 bases and 3 bases respectively, with 9 bases between them. There are 13 residues in the CDR3. The CDR3: CASSIGQGYEQYF. CDR3 nucleotide sequence: TGTGCCAGTAGTATTGGCCAGGGCTACGAGCAGTACTTC.

This chain uses TRBV28 with TRBJ1-2, with D perhaps TRBD1 (6 bases). The CDR3 covers 16 residues. Germline CDR1 and CDR2: MDHEN and SYDVKM. V lost 3 bases to trimming and J lost 4 bases, with 18 bases between them. The CDR3 bases are TGTGCCAGCAGTTTGAACAGGGTGGATTTGTCCTATGGCTACACCTTC. It yields the protein CASSLNRVDLSYGYTF.

V gene TRBV10-3 combines with J gene TRBJ1-5; D is uncertain. CDR1 and CDR2 (germline): ENHRY, SYGVKD. V shed 2 bases and J shed 7 bases, with 15 bases lying between them. The CDR3 length is 15 residues. The CDR3 loop is CAISEEPLQKQPQHF. CDR3 DNA: TGTGCCATCAGTGAGGAGCCCCTACAGAAACAGCCCCAGCATTTT.

The rearrangement links TRBV27 to TRBJ2-3; D perhaps matches TRBD2 (5 bases). V gave up 6 bases and J gave up 0 bases, with 16 bases separating them. The CDR3 consists of 16 residues. Per germline, CDR1 MNHEY and CDR2 SMNVEV (reference sequence). The CDR3 DNA reads as TGTGCCAGCAGCCCACGTAGTGGCGGGAGCACAGATACGCAGTATTTT. Translation: CASSPRSGGSTDTQYF.

The V and J genes are TRBV2 and TRBJ2-5; no clear D. CDR3 size: 13 residues. Germline CDR1 and CDR2: SNHLY and FYNNEI. The V end lost 3 bases, the J end lost 2 bases, and 7 bases lay between the germline ends. The CDR3 loop is CASSDSRQETQYF. In DNA, the CDR3 is TGTGCCAGCAGTGATAGTCGGCAAGAGACCCAGTACTTC.